This T cell receptor beta chain derives from a study of T cell changes during pregnancy in multiple sclerosis. Per the germline V gene, CDR1 is LNHDA and CDR2 is SQIVND (reference sequence). Trimming left V 5 bases short and J 2 bases short, with 12 bases between. The CDR3 has 14 residues. Measured with immunoSEQ multiplex PCR; TCRdb has only the in-frame clones, and not every one. Seen here are about 22,000 clones, approximately 90% observed once, and the top ten hold approximately 0.73%. The clonotype originates from a female donor with multiple sclerosis, enrolled in a pregnancy study. The V and J genes are TRBV19 and TRBJ2-5; TRBD1 might be the D (5 bases). The material sequenced was CD4+ T cells from peripheral blood mononuclear cells, taken in the third trimester of pregnancy. Here the CDR3 DNA reads TGTGCCAGTAGTGTCAGGGTACTTCAAGAGACCCAGTACTTC. Encoded protein: CASSVRVLQETQYF.